Listed below are T cell receptor beta chains from one sample, sequenced in a study of shared clonotypes between healthy human individuals. The data were produced by immunoSEQ multiplex PCR, yet TCRdb's version contains in-frame clones alone and is incomplete. Here the sample spans around 2,000,000 clones, about 95% being singletons. Sequencing used naive CD8+ T cells sorted from blood. Receptor source: a young man in good health. Both conserved end residues are part of each CDR3. The D gene is left open where the match is weak. A row's size may be missing; if present it is once, few, many or a size class.

>-|TRBJ1-5|-|TRBV19
CASSIDLAQGNQPQHF
TGTGCCAGTAGTATTGACCTCGCGCAGGGTAATCAGCCCCAGCATTTT
>-|TRBJ2-5|-|TRBV5-1
CASSYLQGTQETQYF
TGCGCCAGCAGCTATCTACAAGGGACGCAAGAGACCCAGTACTTC
>-|TRBJ2-7|-|TRBV28
CASTEPPGDEQYF
TGTGCCAGCACCGAACCCCCTGGCGACGAGCAGTACTTC
>TRBD1|TRBJ2-7|-|TRBV13
CASSLGSTGVWYEQYF
TGTGCCAGCAGCTTGGGGTCGACAGGGGTCTGGTACGAGCAGTACTTC
>-|TRBJ2-7|-|TRBV19
CASSNIPPGEQYF
TGTGCCAGTAGTAATATTCCCCCCGGGGAGCAGTACTTC
>-|TRBJ2-3|-|TRBV7-2
CASSLQPRNGDTQYF
TGTGCCAGCAGCTTACAGCCTAGGAATGGAGATACGCAGTATTTT
>TRBD2|TRBJ2-2|-|TRBV28
CASSFRGGAGELFF
TGTGCCAGCAGCTTTCGCGGGGGGGCCGGGGAGCTGTTTTTT
>-|TRBJ2-5|-|TRBV2
CASSEGGGAETQYF
TGTGCCAGCAGTGAAGGAGGTGGCGCGGAGACCCAGTACTTC
>-|TRBJ2-7|-|TRBV11-2
CASSFGGLAYEQYF
TGTGCCAGCAGCTTTGGCGGGTTGGCCTACGAGCAGTACTTC
>-|TRBJ2-7|once|TRBV7-9
CASSPPSHYEQYF
TGTGCCAGCAGCCCCCCCTCCCATTACGAGCAGTACTTC
>-|TRBJ1-1|-|TRBV30
CAWSEPGLTEAFF
TGTGCCTGGAGCGAGCCGGGGTTAACTGAAGCTTTCTTT
>TRBD2|TRBJ2-7|-|TRBV5-6
CASSWMTSGSSYEQYF
TGTGCCAGCAGCTGGATGACTAGCGGGAGCTCCTACGAGCAGTACTTC
>-|TRBJ2-7|-|TRBV28
CASSFRGGTGEQYF
TGTGCCAGCAGTTTCCGAGGGGGAACCGGCGAGCAGTACTTC
>TRBD1|TRBJ2-1|-|TRBV27
CASRGAGGPYNEQFF
TGTGCCAGCAGGGGGGCAGGGGGCCCCTACAATGAGCAGTTCTTC
>TRBD1|TRBJ1-1|-|TRBV5-4
CASSVSGGLDTEAFF
TGTGCCAGCAGCGTTTCAGGGGGCTTGGACACTGAAGCTTTCTTT
>TRBD1|TRBJ2-7|-|TRBV2
CASEDRGRTLSYEQYF
TGTGCCAGCGAGGACAGGGGGCGAACACTCTCCTACGAGCAGTACTTC
>-|TRBJ2-7|-|TRBV29-1
CSVESSDGYEQYF
TGCAGCGTTGAATCTAGTGATGGGTACGAGCAGTACTTC
>-|TRBJ1-2|-|TRBV27
CASSLSPYREGGYGYTF
TGTGCCAGCAGTTTATCCCCCTACAGGGAGGGAGGGTATGGCTACACCTTC
>-|TRBJ2-1|-|TRBV9
CASSVDPRRPYNEQFF
TGTGCCAGCAGCGTAGATCCCAGGCGGCCCTACAATGAGCAGTTCTTC
>-|TRBJ1-1|-|TRBV9
CASSSQGGMNTEAFF
TGTGCCAGCAGCTCCCAGGGAGGGATGAACACTGAAGCTTTCTTT
>TRBD2|TRBJ2-7|once|TRBV25-1
CASSDRGGYYEQYF
TGTGCCAGCAGTGACCGGGGGGGTTACTACGAGCAGTACTTC
>-|TRBJ2-3|-|TRBV7-9
CASSWGNESTDTQYF
TGTGCCAGCAGCTGGGGGAACGAGAGCACAGATACGCAGTATTTT
>-|TRBJ1-1|-|TRBV12-5
CASGFDYTEAFF
TGTGCTAGTGGTTTTGACTACACTGAAGCTTTCTTT
>TRBD2|TRBJ2-1|-|TRBV11-2
CASSSGTSGMSDEQFF
TGTGCCAGCAGCTCCGGGACTAGCGGAATGAGTGATGAGCAGTTCTTC
>TRBD1|TRBJ2-2|-|TRBV16
CASSHGTVNTGELFF
TGTGCCAGCAGCCACGGGACAGTCAACACCGGGGAGCTGTTTTTT
>-|TRBJ1-2|-|TRBV27
CASSLLGGAANYGYTF
TGTGCCAGCAGTTTATTAGGGGGGGCAGCTAACTATGGCTACACCTTC
>-|TRBJ1-1|-|TRBV7-9
CASSLLGARVDTEAFF
TGTGCCAGCAGCTTACTGGGGGCGCGGGTGGACACTGAAGCTTTCTTT
>TRBD2|TRBJ2-2|few|TRBV9
CASSLGLAGGGNTGELFF
TGTGCCAGCAGTTTGGGACTAGCGGGAGGAGGAAACACCGGGGAGCTGTTTTTT
>-|TRBJ1-1|-|TRBV5-6
CASSLDGALMNTEAFF
TGTGCCAGCAGCTTGGACGGAGCTCTCATGAACACTGAAGCTTTCTTT
>-|TRBJ2-7|-|TRBV30
CAWSGQGLSLGYEQYF
TGTGCCTGGAGTGGGCAGGGGCTATCCTTGGGGTACGAGCAGTACTTC
>-|TRBJ2-1|-|TRBV4-2
CASSGGAGEQFF
TGTGCCAGCAGCGGGGGGGCAGGCGAGCAGTTCTTC
>-|TRBJ1-2|-|TRBV7-9
CASSSETVAGYGYTF
TGTGCCAGCAGCTCTGAAACCGTGGCCGGCTATGGCTACACCTTC
>-|TRBJ2-5|-|TRBV5-4
CASSFQGGETQYF
TGTGCCAGCAGCTTCCAGGGAGGAGAGACCCAGTACTTC
>-|TRBJ1-3|-|TRBV2
CASSEAEGGSYSGNTIYF
TGTGCCAGCAGTGAAGCGGAAGGAGGGTCCTACTCTGGAAACACCATATATTTT
>-|TRBJ2-5|-|TRBV5-1
CASSLALSVETQYF
TGCGCCAGCAGCTTGGCCCTCTCAGTAGAGACCCAGTACTTC
>-|TRBJ1-1|few|TRBV4-1
CASSPSGLMNTEAFF
TGCGCCAGCAGCCCTTCGGGACTGATGAACACTGAAGCTTTCTTT
>-|TRBJ1-2|-|TRBV6-5
CASSPLGYGYTF
TGTGCCAGCAGCCCCCTGGGGTATGGCTACACCTTC
>-|TRBJ1-1|-|TRBV5-6
CASSFWAGMNTEAFF
TGTGCCAGCAGCTTTTGGGCAGGGATGAACACTGAAGCTTTCTTT
>-|TRBJ2-1|once|TRBV29-1
CSVVASRGPRSEQFF
TGCAGCGTTGTCGCTAGCAGAGGGCCAAGGAGCGAGCAGTTCTTC
>-|TRBJ2-5|-|TRBV30
CAWNRDRGTSAIQETQYF
TGTGCCTGGAACCGGGACAGGGGGACTAGCGCGATCCAAGAGACCCAGTACTTC
>-|TRBJ2-1|-|TRBV7-9
CASSLASEQFF
TGTGCCAGCAGCTTGGCGAGTGAGCAGTTCTTC
>-|TRBJ2-7|-|TRBV28
CASNPLPGPNYYEQYF
TGTGCCAGCAATCCCTTACCGGGACCCAACTACTACGAGCAGTACTTC
>-|TRBJ2-1|-|TRBV4-3
CASSQLSYNEQFF
TGCGCCAGCAGCCAACTCTCCTACAATGAGCAGTTCTTC
>-|TRBJ2-7|-|TRBV7-2
CASSLQGYEQYF
TGTGCCAGCAGCCTACAGGGCTACGAGCAGTACTTC
>-|TRBJ1-5|-|TRBV7-9
CASSDVNQPQHF
TGTGCCAGCAGCGACGTCAATCAGCCCCAGCATTTT
>-|TRBJ1-1|once|TRBV11-2
CASSLEASGTEAFF
TGTGCCAGCAGCTTAGAGGCTTCCGGGACAGAAGCTTTCTTT